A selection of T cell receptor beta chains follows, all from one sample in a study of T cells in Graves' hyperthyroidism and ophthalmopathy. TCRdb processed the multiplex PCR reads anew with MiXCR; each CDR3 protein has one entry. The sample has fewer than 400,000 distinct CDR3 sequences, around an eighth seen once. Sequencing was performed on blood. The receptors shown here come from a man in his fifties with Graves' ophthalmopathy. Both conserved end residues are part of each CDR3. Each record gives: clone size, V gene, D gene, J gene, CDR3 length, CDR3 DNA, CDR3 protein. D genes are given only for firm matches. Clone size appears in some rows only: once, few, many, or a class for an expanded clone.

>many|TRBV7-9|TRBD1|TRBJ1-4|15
TGTGCCAGCAGCTTAGGGGGACAGACTAATGAAAAACTGTTTTTT
CASSLGGQTNEKLFF
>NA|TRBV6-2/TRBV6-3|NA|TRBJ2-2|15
TGTGCCAGCAGGAGGAGTGGAGGTGTTGTCGGGGAGCTGTTTTTT
CASRRSGGVVGELFF
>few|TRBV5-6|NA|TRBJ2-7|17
TGTGCCAGCAGCTTGGCTTTCGGGACACTGAGCTCCTACGAGCAGTACTTC
CASSLAFGTLSSYEQYF
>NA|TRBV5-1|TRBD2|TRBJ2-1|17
TGCGCCAGCAGCTCCAACATAGAAGCGGGAGGGCGGGGTGAGCAGTTCTTC
CASSSNIEAGGRGEQFF
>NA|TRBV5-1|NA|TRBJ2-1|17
TGCGCCAGCAGCAGTGGCAGGGGGACTTTTTCCTACAATGAGCAGTTCTTC
CASSSGRGTFSYNEQFF
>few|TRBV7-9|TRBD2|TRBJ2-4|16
TGTGCCAGCAGCTCGGTTCAAGCGGGGACCAAAAACATTCAGTACTTC
CASSSVQAGTKNIQYF
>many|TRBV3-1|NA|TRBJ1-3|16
TGTGCCAGCAGCCAAGAACTGAGGGGCTCTGGAAACACCATATATTTT
CASSQELRGSGNTIYF
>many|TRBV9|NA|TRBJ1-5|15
TGTGCCAGCAGCGTAGGAGACGGTGCTTGGCAGCCCCAGCATTTT
CASSVGDGAWQPQHF
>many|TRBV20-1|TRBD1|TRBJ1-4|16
TGCAGTGCTAGAGATCTAAGGGACAGCCTCTATGAAAAACTGTTTTTT
CSARDLRDSLYEKLFF
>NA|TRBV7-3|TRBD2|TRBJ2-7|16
TGTGCCAGCAGCCGGACTAGCGGGAGAAAGGGCTACGAGCAGTACTTC
CASSRTSGRKGYEQYF
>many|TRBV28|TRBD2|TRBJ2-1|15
TGTGCCAGCAGTTTTGATAGCGGGAGGTCCGATGAGCAGTTCTTC
CASSFDSGRSDEQFF
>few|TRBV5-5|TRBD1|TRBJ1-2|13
TGTGCCAGCGGGGACAGAGCTAACTATGGCTACACCTTC
CASGDRANYGYTF
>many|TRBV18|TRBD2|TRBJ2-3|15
TGTGCCAGCTCACAGACTAGCGGGGGAACAGATACGCAGTATTTT
CASSQTSGGTDTQYF
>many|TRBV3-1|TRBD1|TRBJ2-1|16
TGTGCCAGCAGCCAAACCGGGACAGGGGGCCACAATGAGCAGTTCTTC
CASSQTGTGGHNEQFF
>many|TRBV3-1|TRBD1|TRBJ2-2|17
TGTGCCAGCAGCCAAGCAGGGGGCCAACTTAACACCGGGGAGCTGTTTTTT
CASSQAGGQLNTGELFF
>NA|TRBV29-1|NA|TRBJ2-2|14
TGCAGCGTTGATCCCGGGGGCCTTGGCGGGGAGCTGTTTTTT
CSVDPGGLGGELFF
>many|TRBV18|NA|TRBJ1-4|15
TGTGCCAGCTCTCCGCCCTCGGAAAGAAATGAAAAACTGTTTTTT
CASSPPSERNEKLFF
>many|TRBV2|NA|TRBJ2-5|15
TGTGCCAGCACAGCCGCGCGGGGACGCCAAGAGACCCAGTACTTC
CASTAARGRQETQYF
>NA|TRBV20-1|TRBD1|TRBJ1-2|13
TGCAGTGCCGGGGACAGGGAGGGCTATGGCTACACCTTC
CSAGDREGYGYTF
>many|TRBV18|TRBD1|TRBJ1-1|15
TGTGCCAGCTCATTAGAACAGGGGGAGACCGCTGAAGCTTTCTTT
CASSLEQGETAEAFF
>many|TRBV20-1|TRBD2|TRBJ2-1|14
TGCAGTGCTAGTCTGGCTAGCGGGAACAATGAGCAGTTCTTC
CSASLASGNNEQFF
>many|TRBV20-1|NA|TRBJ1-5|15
TGCAGTGCTAAGTCCCCAATAGGTAGCAATCAGCCCCAGCATTTT
CSAKSPIGSNQPQHF
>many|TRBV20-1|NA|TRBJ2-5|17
TGCAGTGCTAGAGGTCCGGGACAGGGCGGGGGGGTAGAGACCCAGTACTTC
CSARGPGQGGGVETQYF
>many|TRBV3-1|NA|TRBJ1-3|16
TGTGCCAGCAGCCAAGGGCACGCAGTGGTTGGAAACACCATATATTTT
CASSQGHAVVGNTIYF
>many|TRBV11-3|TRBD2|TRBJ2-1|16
TGTGCCAGCAGCCAACCGGGACTAGCCTCCTACAATGAGCAGTTCTTC
CASSQPGLASYNEQFF
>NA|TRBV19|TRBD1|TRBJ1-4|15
TGTGCCAGTAGTACGGGACAGGGGTGGAATGAAAAACTGTTTTTT
CASSTGQGWNEKLFF
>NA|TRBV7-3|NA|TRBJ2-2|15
TGTGCCAGCAGTGAAATTACTGAGAACACCGGGGAGCTGTTTTTT
CASSEITENTGELFF